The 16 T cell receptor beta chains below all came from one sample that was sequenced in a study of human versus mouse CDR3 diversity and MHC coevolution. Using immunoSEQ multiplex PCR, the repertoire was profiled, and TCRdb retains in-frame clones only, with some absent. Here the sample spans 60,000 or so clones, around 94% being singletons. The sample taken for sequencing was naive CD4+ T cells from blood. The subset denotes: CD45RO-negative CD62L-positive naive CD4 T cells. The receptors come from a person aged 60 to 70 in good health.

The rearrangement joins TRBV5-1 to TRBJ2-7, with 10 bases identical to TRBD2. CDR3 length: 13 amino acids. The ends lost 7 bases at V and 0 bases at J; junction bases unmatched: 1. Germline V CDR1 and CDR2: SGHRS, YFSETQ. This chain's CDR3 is CASGTSASYEQYF. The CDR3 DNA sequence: TGCGCCAGCGGGACTAGCGCCTCCTACGAGCAGTACTTC.

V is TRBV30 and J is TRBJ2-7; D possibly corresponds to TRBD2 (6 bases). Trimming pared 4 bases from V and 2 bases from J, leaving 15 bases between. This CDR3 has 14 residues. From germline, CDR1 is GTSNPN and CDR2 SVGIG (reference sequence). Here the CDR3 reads CAWTLGTLTYEQYF. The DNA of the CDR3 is TGTGCCTGGACCCTCGGGACTTTAACCTACGAGCAGTACTTC. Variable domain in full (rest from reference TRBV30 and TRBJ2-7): SQTIHQWPATLVQPVGSPLSLECTVEGTSNPNLYWYRQAAGRGLQLLFYSVGIGQISSEVPQNLSASRPQDRQFILSSKKLLLSDSGFYLCAWTLGTLTYEQYFGPGTRLTVT.

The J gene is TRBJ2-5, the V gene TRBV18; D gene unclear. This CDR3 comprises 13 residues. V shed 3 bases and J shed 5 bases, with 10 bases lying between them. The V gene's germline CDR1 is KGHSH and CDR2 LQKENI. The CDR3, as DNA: TGTGCCAGCTCACCTCAGGTTGGGGAGACCCAGTACTTC. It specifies CASSPQVGETQYF.

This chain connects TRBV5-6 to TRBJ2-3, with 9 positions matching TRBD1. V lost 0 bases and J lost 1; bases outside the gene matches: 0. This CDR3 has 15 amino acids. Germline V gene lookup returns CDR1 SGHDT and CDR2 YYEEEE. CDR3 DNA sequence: TGTGCCAGCAGCTTGGGGACAGGGGGCACAGATACGCAGTATTTT. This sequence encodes CASSLGTGGTDTQYF.

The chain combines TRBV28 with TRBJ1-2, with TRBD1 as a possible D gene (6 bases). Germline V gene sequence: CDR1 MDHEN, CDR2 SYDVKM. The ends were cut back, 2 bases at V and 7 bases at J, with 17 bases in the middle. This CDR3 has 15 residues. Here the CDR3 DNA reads TGTGCCAGCAGTTTAACAGGGAGTCGAGTGGGTGGCTACACCTTC. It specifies CASSLTGSRVGGYTF.

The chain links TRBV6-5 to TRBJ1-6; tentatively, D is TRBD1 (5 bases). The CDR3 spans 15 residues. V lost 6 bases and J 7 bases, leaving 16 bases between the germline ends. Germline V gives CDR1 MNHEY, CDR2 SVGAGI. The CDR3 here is CASRPAGGNNSPLHF. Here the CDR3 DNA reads TGTGCCAGCAGGCCAGCCGGGGGGAACAATTCACCCCTCCACTTT.

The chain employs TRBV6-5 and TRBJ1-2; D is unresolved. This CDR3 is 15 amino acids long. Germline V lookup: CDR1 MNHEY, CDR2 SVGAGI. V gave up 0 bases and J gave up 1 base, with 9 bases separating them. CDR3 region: CASSYSGALNYGYTF. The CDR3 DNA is TGTGCCAGCAGTTACTCTGGAGCCCTTAACTATGGCTACACCTTC.

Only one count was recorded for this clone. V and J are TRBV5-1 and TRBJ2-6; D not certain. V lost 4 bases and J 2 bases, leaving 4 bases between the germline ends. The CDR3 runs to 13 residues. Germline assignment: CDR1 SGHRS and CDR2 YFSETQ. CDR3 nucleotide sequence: TGCGCCAGCAGCGAGGCTGGGGCCAACGTCCTGACTTTC. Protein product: CASSEAGANVLTF.

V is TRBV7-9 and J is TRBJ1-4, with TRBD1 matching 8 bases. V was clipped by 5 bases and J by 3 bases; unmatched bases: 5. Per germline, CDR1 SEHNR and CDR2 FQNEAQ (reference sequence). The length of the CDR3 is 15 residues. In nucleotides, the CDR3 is TGTGCCAGCAGCATCCAACAGGGGGCTAATGAAAAACTGTTTTTT. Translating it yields CASSIQQGANEKLFF.

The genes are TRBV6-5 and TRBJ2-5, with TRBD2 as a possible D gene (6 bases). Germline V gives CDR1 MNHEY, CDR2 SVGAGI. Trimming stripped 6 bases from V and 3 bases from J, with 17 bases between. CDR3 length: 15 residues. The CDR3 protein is CASRPDYSGEETQYF. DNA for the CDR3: TGTGCCAGCAGACCAGACTATAGCGGCGAAGAGACCCAGTACTTC.

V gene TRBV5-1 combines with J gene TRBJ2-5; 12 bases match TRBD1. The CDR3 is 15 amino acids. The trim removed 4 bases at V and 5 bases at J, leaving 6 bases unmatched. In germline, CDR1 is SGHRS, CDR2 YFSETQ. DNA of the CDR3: TGCGCCAGCAGCACAGGGACAGGGGGCAGGGAGACCCAGTACTTC. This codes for CASSTGTGGRETQYF.

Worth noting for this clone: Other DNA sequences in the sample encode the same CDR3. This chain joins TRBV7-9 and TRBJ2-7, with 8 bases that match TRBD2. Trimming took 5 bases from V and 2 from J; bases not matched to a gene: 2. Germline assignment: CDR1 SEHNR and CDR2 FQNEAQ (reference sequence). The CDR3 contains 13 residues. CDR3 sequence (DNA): TGTGCCAGCAGCCCGGGAGGGCCCTACGAGCAGTACTTC. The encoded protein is CASSPGGPYEQYF.

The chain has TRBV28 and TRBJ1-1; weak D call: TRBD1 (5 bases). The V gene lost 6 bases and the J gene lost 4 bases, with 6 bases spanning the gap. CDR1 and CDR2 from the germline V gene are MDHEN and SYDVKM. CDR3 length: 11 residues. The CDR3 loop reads CASRGLTEAFF. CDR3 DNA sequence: TGTGCCAGCAGGGGGCTCACTGAAGCTTTCTTT.

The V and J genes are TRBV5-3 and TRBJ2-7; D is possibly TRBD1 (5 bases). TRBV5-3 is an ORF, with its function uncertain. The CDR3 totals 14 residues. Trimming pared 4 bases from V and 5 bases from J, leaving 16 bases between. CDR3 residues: CARSVSGSWDEQYF. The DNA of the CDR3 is TGTGCCAGAAGCGTGTCAGGGTCGTGGGACGAGCAGTACTTC.

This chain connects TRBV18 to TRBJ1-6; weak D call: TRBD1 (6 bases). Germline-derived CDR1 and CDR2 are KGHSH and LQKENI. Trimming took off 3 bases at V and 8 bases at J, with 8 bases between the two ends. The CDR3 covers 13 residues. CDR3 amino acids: CASSPTGDSPLHF. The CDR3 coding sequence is TGTGCCAGCTCACCGACAGGAGATTCACCCCTCCACTTT.

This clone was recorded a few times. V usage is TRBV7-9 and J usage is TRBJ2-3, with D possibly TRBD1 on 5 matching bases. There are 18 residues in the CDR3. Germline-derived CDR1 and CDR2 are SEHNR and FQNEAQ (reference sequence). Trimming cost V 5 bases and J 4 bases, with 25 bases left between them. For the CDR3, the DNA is TGTGCCAGCAGCCAAGGTTTGAGGCAGGGCATAGGGCCAGATACGCAGTATTTT. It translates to CASSQGLRQGIGPDTQYF.